This T cell receptor beta chain was captured by sequencing in a study of graft-versus-host responses after intestinal transplantation. Study-wide background: Tacrolimus plus steroids were given to all recipients for around three years, preceded by anti-thymocyte globulin induction. Study outcomes and limitations: Some patients had graft-donor T cell macrochimerism, and their allografts showed high graft-versus-host to host-versus-graft clonal ratios. Some GvH clones appeared in ileal mucosa or blood before recipient bone marrow. Early declines in HvG clones that occurred post-transplant were associated with peak circulating GvH clone levels.

Germline CDR1 reads LNHDA; CDR2 reads SQIVND (reference sequence). V was cut by 7 bases and J by 0 bases, with 10 bases left in between. The CDR3 consists of 14 residues. The method was immunoSEQ multiplex PCR; TCRdb's version includes in-frame clones alone and lacks a portion of them. The sample gives tens of thousands of clones, around 90% of which show up once; approximately 0.35% is in the top ten. As regards this clone: The antigen is not known.

Sequences were derived from unstimulated CD4+ T cells sorted from spleen or lymph node cells, sampled before intestinal transplant. J is TRBJ1-3 and V is TRBV19; a possible D gene is TRBD1 (5 bases). The TCR originated in a human donor who received an intestinal transplant. The CDR3 loop is CASNQGPSGNTIYF. CDR3 nucleotide sequence: TGTGCCAGTAATCAGGGCCCCTCTGGAAACACCATATATTTT.